In its sample, the clone carrying this TCR beta chain was seen a few times. The antigen remains undetermined. The sample belongs to a study of cytomegalovirus exposure and HLA in healthy donors. CDR1 and CDR2 from the germline V gene are SGDLS and YYNGEE. Germline trimming cut 0 bases from V and 2 bases from J; bases unmatched to any gene: 8. The CDR3 contains 18 residues. General study results and limits: Sequencing likely produced, as an artifact, a cluster of highly shared sequence variants. Reportedly, diagnosis of cytomegalovirus status by the classifier showed high specificity and sensitivity. Presence/absence comparisons presumed near-even sequencing depth among donors.

Vbeta (60) and Jbeta (13) primers were used in the PCR. Method: immunoSEQ multiplex PCR; TCRdb's copy keeps in-frame clones and lacks some. Among 150,000 to 180,000 clones listed, 80% were seen once. The sequence was obtained from a young man in good health and CMV-seropositive. The rearrangement uses TRBV9 and TRBJ2-7; the match to TRBD2 covers 13 bases. Sequencing was done on a sample of PBMCs. The CDR3: CASSVGPTSGRVTYEQYF. The DNA for the CDR3 is TGTGCCAGCAGCGTAGGTCCTACTAGCGGGAGGGTAACCTACGAGCAGTACTTC.